The T cell receptor (beta chain) described here comes from a study of shared clonotypes between healthy human individuals. CD8 cells classed as naive were CD45RO-negative and positively selected for CCR7, excluding terminally differentiated effector memory CD45RA+ cells. V trimming: 1 base; J trimming: 2 bases; junction bases outside the gene matches: 1. The CDR3 extends over 15 amino acids. CDR1 and CDR2 from the germline V gene are MNHEY and SMNVEV (reference sequence). For this clone: The sample carries other DNA sequences with the same CDR3.

TCRdb's table, derived via immunoSEQ multiplex PCR, lists solely in-frame clones and lacks some. The sample gives over 2,000,000 clones, over 85% of which show up once; roughly 1.7% is in the top ten. Input material: naive CD8+ T cells from PBMCs. The TCR was taken from a man younger than 30 in good health. Some clones in this sample may be carry-over from other donors' samples. The genes are TRBV27 and TRBJ2-5, with 10 bases fitting TRBD1. CDR3 residues: CASSLLGQGQETQYF. CDR3 sequence (DNA): TGTGCCAGCAGTTTATTGGGACAGGGGCAAGAGACCCAGTACTTC.